These 21 T cell receptor beta chains originate from one sample sequenced in a study of OX40 agonist ivuxolimab in advanced cancers. Profiling relied on immunoSEQ multiplex PCR, and the TCRdb table lists in-frame clones only, not all of them. The data show tens of thousands of clones, with 90% to 95% seen just once and 1.1% held by the top ten. This material consisted of CD4+ or CD8+ T cells sorted from blood, taken in a trial of the OX40 agonist ivuxolimab. These receptors came from an adult with an advanced solid tumor such as melanoma, head and neck, liver or kidney cancer.

The V gene is TRBV2, the J gene TRBJ2-3, with D tentatively TRBD1 or TRBD2 (5 bases each). The CDR3 has 13 residues. V was shortened by 5 bases and J by 6 bases, with 12 bases between the two germline ends. The V gene's germline CDR1 is SNHLY and CDR2 FYNNEI. The CDR3 loop is CASSRDRTDTQYF. In nucleotides, the CDR3 is TGTGCCAGCAGTAGGGACCGAACGGATACGCAGTATTTT.

The chain is built from TRBV4-1 and TRBJ1-5; TRBD1 matches at 7 bases. The CDR3 has 16 amino acids. V shed 0 bases, J shed 4 bases, and the junction held 6 bases outside the gene matches. From germline, CDR1 is MGHRA and CDR2 YSYEKL. The CDR3 region has the DNA TGCGCCAGCAGCCAAGAAGGGGGACAGACTAATCAGCCCCAGCATTTT. It is translated as CASSQEGGQTNQPQHF.

The chain recombines TRBV19 with TRBJ2-2; 7 bases fit TRBD1. The CDR3 runs 15 residues. Germline loops: CDR1 LNHDA, CDR2 SQIVND (reference sequence). Trimming cost V 5 bases and J 2 bases; bases outside gene matches: 5. The CDR3 here is CASSDRDFNTGELFF. CDR3 nucleotides: TGTGCCAGTAGTGACAGGGATTTCAACACCGGGGAGCTGTTTTTT.

This sequence joins TRBV7-2 and TRBJ2-1; a possible D gene is TRBD1 (5 bases). Germline lookup yields CDR1 SGHTA and CDR2 FQGNSA. V was pared by 5 bases and J by 5 bases, with 19 bases between. The CDR3 runs to 16 residues. The CDR3 spells CASSTKAPGLNNEQFF. CDR3 sequence (DNA): TGTGCCAGCAGCACAAAAGCGCCAGGGCTCAACAATGAGCAGTTCTTC. The full variable domain, rest sourced from reference TRBV7-2 and TRBJ2-1, is GAGVSQSPSNKVTEKGKDVELRCDPISGHTALYWYRQSLGQGLEFLIYFQGNSAPDKSGLPSDRFSAERTGGSVSTLTIQRTQQEDSAVYLCASSTKAPGLNNEQFFGPGTRLTVL.

This sequence joins TRBV7-3 and TRBJ1-3, with D unresolved. Germline V gene sequence: CDR1 SGHTA, CDR2 FQGTGA. CDR3 length: 15 amino acids. V was shortened by 5 bases and J by 1 base, with 12 bases between the two germline ends. CDR3 nucleotides: TGTGCCAGCAGCCGACGACCCGTATCTGGAAACACCATATATTTT. It yields the protein CASSRRPVSGNTIYF.

The chain uses TRBV10-1 and TRBJ2-7; 11 positions agree with TRBD2. CDR1 and CDR2 (germline): WNHNN, SYGVQD (reference sequence). The CDR3 extends over 14 amino acids. Losses at the gene ends were 6 bases for V and 1 base for J; bases not matched to a gene: 2. CDR3 region: CASRGTSGSYEQYF. As DNA, the CDR3 is TGCGCCAGCAGGGGGACTAGCGGATCCTACGAGCAGTACTTC.

The table lists this clone with a few counts. This chain connects TRBV28 to TRBJ1-5; 9 bases fit TRBD1. The CDR3 length is 15 residues. Looked up from germline, CDR1 is MDHEN and CDR2 is SYDVKM. V was pared by 3 bases and J by 2 bases, with 2 bases of the junction left unmatched. The CDR3 coding sequence is TGTGCCAGCAGTTTGGGGGACAGGGGCAATCAGCCCCAGCATTTT. This sequence encodes CASSLGDRGNQPQHF.

The chain recombines TRBV11-2 with TRBJ1-1; no clear D gene. This CDR3 region has 17 residues. Germline CDR1 reads SGHAT; CDR2 reads FQNNGV. V dropped 5 bases and J dropped 1 base, with 20 bases sitting between them. DNA for the CDR3: TGTGCCAGCAGCCCCCCCGAGAGGGTGGTTTCGAACACTGAAGCTTTCTTT. Translating it yields CASSPPERVVSNTEAFF.

The genes are TRBV2 and TRBJ2-3; 7 bases fit TRBD2. V was clipped by 6 bases and J by 6 bases; unmatched bases: 3. The CDR3 runs 12 residues. Germline V gene sequence: CDR1 SNHLY, CDR2 FYNNEI. The CDR3 sequence: CASSLLADTQYF. The CDR3 DNA reads as TGTGCCAGCAGCCTACTAGCGGATACGCAGTATTTT.

Concerning this clone itself: The junction and the germline gene differ at one end; a read error may be behind it. The chain joins TRBV7-2 to TRBJ1-2; the D is unclear. This CDR3 comprises 13 residues. Germline CDR1 SGHTA, CDR2 FQGNSA. Here the CDR3 DNA reads TGTGCCAGCACCTCAGGATTGAACTGTGGCTACACCTTC. Residues: CASTSGLNCGYTF.

This clone was counted a single time. The rearrangement uses TRBV7-9 and TRBJ1-4; no clear D gene. Per germline, CDR1 SEHNR and CDR2 FQNEAQ (reference sequence). V lost 4 bases, J lost 6 bases, and 9 bases lay in between. This CDR3 is 13 amino acids long. CDR3: CASSSDSDEKLFF. In nucleotides, the CDR3 is TGTGCCAGCAGCTCGGACTCAGATGAAAAACTGTTTTTT.

The chain employs TRBV9 and TRBJ1-2; a weak D match, TRBD1 (5 bases). Germline V gives CDR1 SGDLS, CDR2 YYNGEE. The CDR3 length is 13 residues. Trimming removed 4 bases at V and 3 bases at J, with 10 bases between. In DNA, the CDR3 is TGTGCCAGCAGCCCGACAGATTACTATGGCTACACCTTC. Protein: CASSPTDYYGYTF.

The chain has TRBV18 and TRBJ2-1; 12 nucleotides agree with TRBD1. Germline trimming cut 1 base from V and 8 bases from J; bases unmatched to any gene: 0. The germline CDR1 and CDR2 sequences are KGHSH and LQKENI. The CDR3 length is 14 residues. CDR3: CASSPRDRGHEQFF. DNA of the CDR3: TGTGCCAGCTCACCACGGGACAGGGGGCATGAGCAGTTCTTC.

This clone was found a few times. V gene TRBV25-1 combines with J gene TRBJ2-3; a weak D match, TRBD2 (5 bases). Germline V gene data show CDR1 as MGHDK and CDR2 as SYGVNS. The CDR3 has 14 amino acids. V dropped 8 bases and J dropped 2 bases, with 14 bases sitting between them. This CDR3 is CASLPADFTDTQYF. The CDR3 nucleotides read TGTGCCAGCCTTCCAGCGGACTTCACAGATACGCAGTATTTT.

V gene TRBV5-5 combines with J gene TRBJ2-7, with 8 bases aligning to TRBD1. Trimming removed 0 bases from V and 1 base from J; junction bases left unmatched: 3. CDR3 size: 15 residues. The V gene's germline CDR1 is SGHKS and CDR2 YYEKEE (reference sequence). The CDR3 here is CASSLAGGSSYEQYF. The CDR3 DNA reads TGTGCCAGCAGCTTGGCAGGGGGCAGTTCCTACGAGCAGTACTTC.

This clone occurred a few times. The rearrangement links TRBV2 to TRBJ1-1, with D possibly matching TRBD1 (5 bases). Germline V gene data show CDR1 as SNHLY and CDR2 as FYNNEI. The CDR3 sequence is 13 residues long. The germline V and J ends were trimmed by 8 bases and 0 bases, with 10 bases remaining between them. The CDR3 loop is CASGGSMNTEAFF. Here the CDR3 DNA reads TGTGCCAGCGGGGGGTCAATGAACACTGAAGCTTTCTTT.

The chain recombines TRBV5-1 with TRBJ2-1, with 7 bases lining up with TRBD2. The CDR3 runs 16 residues. The V and J ends lost 0 bases and 7 bases, in that order; junction bases with no gene match: 10. Germline lookup yields CDR1 SGHRS and CDR2 YFSETQ. The CDR3 loop reads CASSLGTGGFANEQFF. The DNA for the CDR3 is TGCGCCAGCAGCTTGGGTACGGGGGGATTCGCAAATGAGCAGTTCTTC. The variable domain in full, with the rest retrieved from reference TRBV5-1 and TRBJ2-1, is KAGVTQTPRYLIKTRGQQVTLSCSPISGHRSVSWYQQTPGQGLQFLFEYFSETQRNKGNFPGRFSGRQFSNSRSEMNVSTLELGDSALYLCASSLGTGGFANEQFFGPGTRLTVL.

This rearrangement joins TRBV7-2 to TRBJ1-2; 9 bases match TRBD1. The CDR3 is 14 residues long. J lost 4 bases, V lost 5 bases, and 5 bases had no gene match. The germline gives CDR1 SGHTA, CDR2 FQGNSA. CDR3 DNA sequence: TGTGCCAGCAGCCCAGGGACAGGGACCTATGGCTACACCTTC. Translated: CASSPGTGTYGYTF.

The chain couples TRBV11-2 to TRBJ2-5; 7 bases are a match to TRBD1. The better agreement between TRBJ2-7 and the DNA end casts doubt on the J call. The CDR3 has 15 residues. The germline V gene has CDR1 SGHAT and CDR2 FQNNGV. The CDR3 spells CASSLAPQGAYEQYF. Written as DNA, the CDR3 is TGTGCCAGCAGCTTAGCACCCCAGGGGGCCTACGAGCAGTACTTC.

The chain links TRBV21-1 to TRBJ1-4. TRBV21-1 is annotated as a pseudogene. This CDR3 region has 17 residues. CDR3 in DNA: TGTGCCAGCAGCAGAGGGGGGCGCCCCCGGTTGAATGAAAAACTGTTTTTT. It yields the protein CASSRGGRPRLNEKLFF.

V is TRBV19 and J is TRBJ2-7; D unclear. CDR1 and CDR2 from the germline V gene are LNHDA and SQIVND (reference sequence). Trimming stripped 0 bases from V and 5 bases from J, with 5 bases between. The CDR3 consists of 12 residues. This CDR3 is CASSIDRNEQYF. The CDR3 region has the DNA TGTGCCAGTAGTATAGATCGGAACGAGCAGTACTTC.